This T cell receptor beta chain came from a study of tumour-infiltrating T cells in Burkitt lymphoma (dated by TCRdb to between 2020 and 2021). Turning to the overall study: The Burkitt lymphoma cohort included 70 to 95 patients and covered every epidemiological subtype of the disease. TCR repertoire data were compared against clinical outcome, and productive clonality predicted overall survival and progression-free survival independently of established prognostic factors such as age at diagnosis.

Broad study findings and their caveats: Several public clonotypes shared across numerous Burkitt lymphoma patients were found, suggesting shared tumour neoantigen selection absent from diffuse large B-cell lymphoma.

Library construction relied on the immunoSEQ multiplex PCR assay. Entries here come from immuneACCESS through TCRdb and include only in-frame sequences with V and J called. Some clones fail to appear in such tables; in the studies checked, an unresolved V gene covers under half of the shortfall, and the cause of the remainder is unknown. The sample records several thousand clones, around 15% of which are singletons. Jointly, the top ten make up around a fifth of the sample. Comments on this clone: Its target antigen remains unknown. Base qualities are not at hand, and no much larger clone is one base apart.

The germline V gene (reference sequence) supplies CDR1 GTSNPN and CDR2 SVGIG. V and J are trimmed by 5 bases and 5 bases, and the gene matches miss 6 bases of the junction. Its CDR3 holds 15 amino acids, cysteine through phenylalanine. Just CDR3 DNA is preserved here, 45 bases in frame from base 1. Sequencing was carried out using tumor tissue. The chain is assembled from TRBV30 and TRBJ2-1, with 13 central nucleotides matching TRBD2. The sequence was collected from a human donor with Burkitt lymphoma. The CDR3 is CAWDGGTSGNNEQFF. The nucleotide sequence reads TGTGCCTGGGACGGTGGGACTAGCGGGAACAATGAGCAGTTCTTC. The CDR3 plus the reference TRBV30 and TRBJ2-1 genes for the other parts give the full variable domain: SQTIHQWPATLVQPVGSPLSLECTVEGTSNPNLYWYRQAAGRGLQLLFYSVGIGQISSEVPQNLSASRPQDRQFILSSKKLLLSDSGFYLCAWDGGTSGNNEQFFGPGTRLTVL.